This record covers a single TCR beta chain. Its antigen is not known. The table came from immunoSEQ multiplex PCR; TCRdb's copy has only in-frame clones and leaves some out. The table has about 67,000 clones, 70% to 90% seen once. These data come from a study of OX40 agonist ivuxolimab in advanced cancers. The germline CDR1 and CDR2 sequences are MNHNS and SASEGT. This CDR3 region has 12 residues. V was clipped by 5 bases and J by 3 bases, with 8 bases between them. Study-wide points: Among the lowest peripheral clonal expansion occurred in 0.1-3.0 mg/kg partial responders. Several nonresponders also turned out to have low normalized T-cell clonal expansion.

This clonotype originated in an adult with an advanced solid tumor such as melanoma, head and neck, liver or kidney cancer. V usage is TRBV6-1 and J usage is TRBJ2-7, with D uncertain. The input for sequencing was CD4+ or CD8+ T cells sorted from blood, taken in a trial of the OX40 agonist ivuxolimab. The CDR3 here is CASSLRFYEQYF. The CDR3 bases are TGTGCCAGCAGTCTCAGGTTCTACGAGCAGTACTTC.